What follows are 14 T cell receptor beta chains derived from one specimen sequenced in a study of Graves' ophthalmopathy and Graves' hyperthyroidism. RNA transcripts yielded amplified TCR beta CDR3 regions. HTBI primers primed a first-round RT-PCR, and a second-round multiplex PCR followed. TCRdb independently ran MiXCR on the multiplex PCR reads; one entry per CDR3 protein. The table shows 500,000 to 800,000 distinct CDR3 sequences, with just over 40% occurring only once. The sample consisted of peripheral blood. The receptors derive from an adult man with Graves' ophthalmopathy.

This clonotype was detected many times. This sequence joins TRBV7-9 and TRBJ2-7, with D maybe TRBD1 (5 bases). The CDR3 spans 11 residues. V lost 7 bases, J lost 5 bases, and 9 bases lay in between. Germline V gives CDR1 SEHNR, CDR2 FQNEAQ (reference sequence). In DNA, the CDR3 is TGTGCCAGCACGGCAGGGCACGAGCAGTACTTC. Translation: CASTAGHEQYF. Full variable domain (missing parts from reference TRBV7-9 and TRBJ2-7): DTGVSQNPRHKITKRGQNVTFRCDPISEHNRLYWYRQTLGQGPEFLTYFQNEAQLEKSRLLSDRFSAERPKGSFSTLEIQRTEQGDSAMYLCASTAGHEQYFGPGTRLTVT.

This clonotype was seen at least ten times. The chain couples TRBV15 to TRBJ2-7; D is possibly TRBD1 (5 bases). With 0 bases removed from V and 2 bases from J, the gap between germline ends came to 8 bases. Per germline, CDR1 LNHNV and CDR2 YYDKDF (reference sequence). The CDR3 runs 14 residues. CDR3 bases: TGTGCCACCAGCAGAGATAAGGGGCCCTACGAGCAGTACTTC. Translating it yields CATSRDKGPYEQYF.

This sequence joins TRBV29-1 and TRBJ2-6, with D uncertain. In germline, CDR1 is SQVTM, CDR2 ANQGSEA. The ends were cut back, 0 bases at V and 3 bases at J, with 0 bases in the middle. The CDR3 is 12 residues long. The CDR3 sequence: CSVEDGANVLTF. CDR3 DNA sequence: TGCAGCGTTGAAGATGGGGCCAACGTCCTGACTTTC.

This clonotype showed up many times. The J gene is TRBJ1-3, the V gene TRBV2; 8 bases match TRBD1. This CDR3 comprises 15 residues. Looked up from germline, CDR1 is SNHLY and CDR2 is FYNNEI. Trimming cost V 6 bases and J 1 base; bases outside gene matches: 5. The CDR3 nucleotides are TGTGCCAGCAGGGAACAGGGGGTTTCTGGAAACACCATATATTTT. As protein: CASREQGVSGNTIYF.

This clonotype was detected ten times or more. This chain uses TRBV4-3 with TRBJ1-2, with 8 bases fitting TRBD1. The J segment lost 4 bases and the V segment lost 6 bases, leaving 19 bases of the junction unmatched. The germline CDR1 and CDR2 sequences are LGHNA and YSLEER. CDR3 length: 18 residues. CDR3 nucleotide sequence: TGCGCCAGCAGGCCCGCGCGGCAGGGGGCTCCGGACTTCTATGGCTACACCTTC. As protein: CASRPARQGAPDFYGYTF.

This clonotype was seen many times. Germline and junction disagree at one end, which may indicate a read error. V gene TRBV15 combines with J gene TRBJ2-7; D is possibly TRBD2 (6 bases). CDR1 LNHNV and CDR2 YYDKDF come from the germline V gene (reference sequence). There are 10 residues in the CDR3. The CDR3 here is CATSRDPGGF. The CDR3 DNA is TGTGCCACCAGCAGGGATCCCGGGGGCTTC.

The chain combines TRBV7-4 with TRBJ1-5; D unresolved. The CDR3 consists of 15 residues. Trimming cost V 5 bases and J 5 bases, with 16 bases left between them. The germline gives CDR1 SGHVT, CDR2 SQSDAQ. DNA of the CDR3: TGTGCCAGCAGCAGCCGGGGTGTATCGTATCAGCCCCAGCATTTT. Translating gives CASSSRGVSYQPQHF.

Only a few counts were recorded for this clonotype. The chain couples TRBV6-5 to TRBJ2-7; D gene uncertain. V lost 3 bases to trimming and J lost 3 bases, with 9 bases between them. Per germline, CDR1 MNHEY and CDR2 SVGAGI. There are 13 residues in the CDR3. CDR3 sequence: CASSYLVDYEQYF. The DNA of the CDR3 is TGTGCCAGCAGTTATTTGGTCGACTACGAGCAGTACTTC.

This chain joins TRBV2 and TRBJ2-2, with D perhaps TRBD2 (5 bases). Germline V gives CDR1 SNHLY, CDR2 FYNNEI. The length of the CDR3 is 11 residues. Trimming removed 2 bases from V and 12 bases from J, with 7 bases in between. The DNA of the CDR3 is TGTGCCAGCAGTGAAACGGGGAAGCTGTTTTTT. Encoded protein: CASSETGKLFF.

This clonotype was detected many times. The chain uses TRBV7-6 and TRBJ1-1; D might be TRBD1 (5 bases). CDR1 and CDR2 from the germline V gene are SGHVS and FNYEAQ. Between the trimmed V and J ends, which lost 5 bases and 4 bases, there was a span of 17 bases. The CDR3 runs to 15 residues. CDR3 in DNA: TGTGCCAGCAGCCAAAGAGGGCAGGGCGTCACTGAAGCTTTCTTT. This codes for CASSQRGQGVTEAFF.

This clonotype was seen only a few times. This chain uses TRBV10-3 with TRBJ1-4, with a weak D call TRBD1 (6 bases). The CDR3 has 16 residues. The ends were cut back, 3 bases at V and 0 bases at J, with 11 bases in the middle. The germline V gene has CDR1 ENHRY and CDR2 SYGVKD. The CDR3 DNA reads TGTGCCATCAGTGACCCAACAGGGTCAACTAATGAAAAACTGTTTTTT. Translation gives CAISDPTGSTNEKLFF.

This sequence joins TRBV6-1 and TRBJ1-2; 11 bases agree with TRBD1. Trimming took 6 bases from V and 4 from J; bases not matched to a gene: 10. Germline CDR1 reads MNHNS; CDR2 reads SASEGT. This CDR3 spans 16 amino acids. The CDR3 nucleotides are TGTGCCAGCAGGGCCCGGGACAGGGGGGGTATCTATGGCTACACCTTC. It is translated as CASRARDRGGIYGYTF.

This clonotype has at least ten counts. This rearrangement joins TRBV19 to TRBJ1-1; no firm D call. Trimming removed 4 bases at V and 1 base at J, with 4 bases between. Germline CDR1 reads LNHDA; CDR2 reads SQIVND (reference sequence). This CDR3 region has 12 residues. DNA for the CDR3: TGTGCCAGTAGTACAGGGAACACTGAAGCTTTCTTT. Translating gives CASSTGNTEAFF.

This chain uses TRBV5-6 with TRBJ1-4, with 11 bases fitting TRBD1. V lost 2 bases to trimming and J lost 8 bases; unmatched junction nucleotides: 14. The CDR3 length is 18 residues. Germline V gene data show CDR1 as SGHDT and CDR2 as YYEEEE. In DNA form, the CDR3 reads TGTGCCAGCAGCTTTCGCCGGGGACAGGGGGTTCCTAGGGAAAAACTGTTTTTT. It is translated as CASSFRRGQGVPREKLFF.